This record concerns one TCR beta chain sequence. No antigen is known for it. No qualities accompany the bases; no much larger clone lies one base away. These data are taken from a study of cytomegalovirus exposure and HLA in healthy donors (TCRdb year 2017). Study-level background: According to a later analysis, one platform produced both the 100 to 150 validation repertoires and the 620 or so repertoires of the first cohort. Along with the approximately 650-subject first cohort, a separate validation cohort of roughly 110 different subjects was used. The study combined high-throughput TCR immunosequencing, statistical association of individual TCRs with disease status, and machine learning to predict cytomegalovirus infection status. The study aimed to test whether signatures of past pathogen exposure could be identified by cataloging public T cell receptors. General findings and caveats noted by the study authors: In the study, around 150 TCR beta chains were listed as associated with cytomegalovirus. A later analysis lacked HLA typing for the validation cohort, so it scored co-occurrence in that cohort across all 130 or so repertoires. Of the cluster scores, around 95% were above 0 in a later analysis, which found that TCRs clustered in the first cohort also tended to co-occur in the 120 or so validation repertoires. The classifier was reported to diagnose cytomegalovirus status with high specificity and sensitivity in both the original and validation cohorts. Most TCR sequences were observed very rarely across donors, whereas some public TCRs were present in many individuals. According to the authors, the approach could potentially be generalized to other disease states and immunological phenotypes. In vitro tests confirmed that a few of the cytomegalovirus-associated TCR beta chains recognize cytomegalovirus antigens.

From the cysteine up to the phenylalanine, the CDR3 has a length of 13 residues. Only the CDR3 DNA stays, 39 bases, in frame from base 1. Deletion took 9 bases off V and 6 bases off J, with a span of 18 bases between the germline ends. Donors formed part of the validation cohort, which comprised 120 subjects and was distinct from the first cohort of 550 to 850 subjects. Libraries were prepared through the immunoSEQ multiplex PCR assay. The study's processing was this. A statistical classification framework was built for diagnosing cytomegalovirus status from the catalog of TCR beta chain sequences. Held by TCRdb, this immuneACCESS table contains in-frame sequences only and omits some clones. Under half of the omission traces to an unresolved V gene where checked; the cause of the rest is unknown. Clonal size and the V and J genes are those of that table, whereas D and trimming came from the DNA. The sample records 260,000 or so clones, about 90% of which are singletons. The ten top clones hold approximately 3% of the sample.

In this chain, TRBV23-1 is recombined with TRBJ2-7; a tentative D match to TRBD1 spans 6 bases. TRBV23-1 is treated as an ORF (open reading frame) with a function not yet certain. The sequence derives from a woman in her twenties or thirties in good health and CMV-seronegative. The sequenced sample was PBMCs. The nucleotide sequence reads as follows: TGCGCCAGGGCGCGACAGGCCGTAGGCGAGCAGTACTTC. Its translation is CARARQAVGEQYF.